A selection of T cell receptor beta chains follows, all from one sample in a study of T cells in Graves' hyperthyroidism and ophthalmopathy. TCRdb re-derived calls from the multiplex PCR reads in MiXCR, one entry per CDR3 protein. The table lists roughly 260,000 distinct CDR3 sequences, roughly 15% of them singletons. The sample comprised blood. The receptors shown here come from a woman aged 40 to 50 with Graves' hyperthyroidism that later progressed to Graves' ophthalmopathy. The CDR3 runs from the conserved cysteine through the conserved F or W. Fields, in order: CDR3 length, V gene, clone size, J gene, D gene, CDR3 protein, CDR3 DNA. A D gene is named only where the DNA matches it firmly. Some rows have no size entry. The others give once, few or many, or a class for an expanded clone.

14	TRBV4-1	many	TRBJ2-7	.	CASSQYPAGDEQYF	TGCGCCAGCAGCCAATACCCCGCAGGGGACGAGCAGTACTTC
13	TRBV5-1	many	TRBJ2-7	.	CASSLEAAYEQYF	TGCGCCAGCAGCTTGGAGGCAGCCTACGAGCAGTACTTC
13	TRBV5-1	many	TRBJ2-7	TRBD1	CASSMTGGYEQYF	TGCGCCAGCAGCATGACAGGGGGCTACGAGCAGTACTTC
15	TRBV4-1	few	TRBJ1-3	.	CASSPGGLGGNTIYF	TGCGCCAGCAGCCCCGGAGGGCTCGGCGGAAACACCATATATTTT
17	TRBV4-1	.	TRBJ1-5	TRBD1	CASSQDGRDRANQPQHF	TGCGCCAGCAGCCAAGACGGTAGGGACAGGGCAAATCAGCCCCAGCATTTT
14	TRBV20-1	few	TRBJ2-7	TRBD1	CSARRGQAVYEQYF	TGCAGTGCTAGACGGGGACAGGCTGTCTACGAGCAGTACTTC
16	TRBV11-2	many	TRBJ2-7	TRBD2	CASSLDSLAGYYEQYF	TGTGCCAGCAGCTTAGACTCACTAGCGGGATATTACGAGCAGTACTTC
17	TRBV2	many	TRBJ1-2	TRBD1	CASSTPGQDLSNYGYTF	TGTGCCAGCAGTACCCCGGGACAGGACCTTTCTAACTATGGCTACACCTTC
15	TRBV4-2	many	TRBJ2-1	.	CASSQDGLAINEQFF	TGTGCCAGCAGCCAAGACGGGCTCGCTATCAATGAGCAGTTCTTC
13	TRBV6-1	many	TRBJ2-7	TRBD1	CASSTGAPYEQYF	TGTGCCAGCAGTACAGGGGCTCCCTACGAGCAGTACTTC
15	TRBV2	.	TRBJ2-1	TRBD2	CASRVSGSPYNEQFF	TGTGCCAGCAGAGTTAGCGGGAGCCCCTACAATGAGCAGTTCTTC
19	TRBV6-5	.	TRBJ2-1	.	CASSYSSGEDRVVGNEQFF	TGTGCCAGCAGTTACTCGAGCGGGGAGGACAGGGTGGTTGGCAATGAGCAGTTCTTC
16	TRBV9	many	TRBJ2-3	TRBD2	CASSVAASGGTDTQYF	TGTGCCAGCAGCGTAGCTGCTAGCGGGGGCACAGATACGCAGTATTTT
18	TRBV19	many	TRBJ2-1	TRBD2	CASSIAVRRGLATYEQFF	TGTGCCAGTAGTATAGCAGTCCGCCGCGGACTAGCCACCTATGAGCAGTTCTTC
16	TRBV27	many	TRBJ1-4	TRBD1	CASSLLPGQYNEKLFF	TGTGCCAGCAGCCTACTTCCGGGACAGTATAATGAAAAACTGTTTTTT
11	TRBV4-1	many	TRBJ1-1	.	CASRSGTEAFF	TGCGCCAGCAGATCTGGGACTGAAGCTTTCTTT
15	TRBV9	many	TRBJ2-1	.	CASSVETTAYNEQFF	TGTGCCAGCAGCGTAGAAACCACGGCTTACAATGAGCAGTTCTTC
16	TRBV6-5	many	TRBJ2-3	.	CASSYSISSSTDTQYF	TGTGCCAGCAGTTACTCGATTAGTTCTAGCACAGATACGCAGTATTTT
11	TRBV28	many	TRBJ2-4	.	CASSSYGDQYF	TGTGCCAGCAGTTCGTACGGGGACCAGTACTTC
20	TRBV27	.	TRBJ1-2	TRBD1	CASSSKTVWTGQDTNYGYTF	TGTGCCAGCAGTTCTAAAACGGTCTGGACAGGGCAGGATACTAACTATGGCTACACCTTC
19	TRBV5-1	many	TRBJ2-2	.	CASSWPRWEKTLNTGELFF	TGCGCCAGCAGCTGGCCGCGATGGGAGAAAACTTTGAACACCGGGGAGCTGTTTTTT
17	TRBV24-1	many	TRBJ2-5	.	CATSDVLNREEQETQYF	TGTGCCACCAGTGATGTCCTTAACAGGGAAGAACAAGAGACCCAGTACTTC
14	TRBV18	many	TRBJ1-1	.	CASSPNGGPAEAFF	TGTGCCAGCTCACCGAACGGGGGGCCGGCTGAAGCTTTCTTT
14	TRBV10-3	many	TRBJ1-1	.	CAISGGGKNTEAFF	TGTGCCATCAGTGGAGGAGGGAAGAACACTGAAGCTTTCTTT
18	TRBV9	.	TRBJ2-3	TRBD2	CASSLSETSGSRGDTQYF	TGTGCCAGCAGCTTATCCGAGACTAGCGGGAGTCGAGGAGATACGCAGTATTTT
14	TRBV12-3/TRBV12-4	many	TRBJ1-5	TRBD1	CASSLIQGDQPQHF	TGTGCCAGCAGTTTAATACAGGGGGATCAGCCCCAGCATTTT